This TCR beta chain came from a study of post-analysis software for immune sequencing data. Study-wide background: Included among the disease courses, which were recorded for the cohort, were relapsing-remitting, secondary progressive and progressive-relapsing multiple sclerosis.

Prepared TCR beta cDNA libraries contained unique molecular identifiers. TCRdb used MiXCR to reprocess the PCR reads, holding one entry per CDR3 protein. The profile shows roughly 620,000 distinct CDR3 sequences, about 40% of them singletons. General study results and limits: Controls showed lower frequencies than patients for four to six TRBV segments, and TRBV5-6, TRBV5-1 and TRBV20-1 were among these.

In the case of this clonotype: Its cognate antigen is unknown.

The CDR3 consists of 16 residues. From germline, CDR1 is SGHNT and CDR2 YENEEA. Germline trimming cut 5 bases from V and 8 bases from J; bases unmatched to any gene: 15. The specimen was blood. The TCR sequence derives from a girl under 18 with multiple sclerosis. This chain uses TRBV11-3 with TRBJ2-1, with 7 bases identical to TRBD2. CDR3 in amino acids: CASSPSRLAYSDEQFF. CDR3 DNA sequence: TGTGCCAGCAGCCCCAGTCGACTAGCTTATTCGGATGAGCAGTTCTTC.